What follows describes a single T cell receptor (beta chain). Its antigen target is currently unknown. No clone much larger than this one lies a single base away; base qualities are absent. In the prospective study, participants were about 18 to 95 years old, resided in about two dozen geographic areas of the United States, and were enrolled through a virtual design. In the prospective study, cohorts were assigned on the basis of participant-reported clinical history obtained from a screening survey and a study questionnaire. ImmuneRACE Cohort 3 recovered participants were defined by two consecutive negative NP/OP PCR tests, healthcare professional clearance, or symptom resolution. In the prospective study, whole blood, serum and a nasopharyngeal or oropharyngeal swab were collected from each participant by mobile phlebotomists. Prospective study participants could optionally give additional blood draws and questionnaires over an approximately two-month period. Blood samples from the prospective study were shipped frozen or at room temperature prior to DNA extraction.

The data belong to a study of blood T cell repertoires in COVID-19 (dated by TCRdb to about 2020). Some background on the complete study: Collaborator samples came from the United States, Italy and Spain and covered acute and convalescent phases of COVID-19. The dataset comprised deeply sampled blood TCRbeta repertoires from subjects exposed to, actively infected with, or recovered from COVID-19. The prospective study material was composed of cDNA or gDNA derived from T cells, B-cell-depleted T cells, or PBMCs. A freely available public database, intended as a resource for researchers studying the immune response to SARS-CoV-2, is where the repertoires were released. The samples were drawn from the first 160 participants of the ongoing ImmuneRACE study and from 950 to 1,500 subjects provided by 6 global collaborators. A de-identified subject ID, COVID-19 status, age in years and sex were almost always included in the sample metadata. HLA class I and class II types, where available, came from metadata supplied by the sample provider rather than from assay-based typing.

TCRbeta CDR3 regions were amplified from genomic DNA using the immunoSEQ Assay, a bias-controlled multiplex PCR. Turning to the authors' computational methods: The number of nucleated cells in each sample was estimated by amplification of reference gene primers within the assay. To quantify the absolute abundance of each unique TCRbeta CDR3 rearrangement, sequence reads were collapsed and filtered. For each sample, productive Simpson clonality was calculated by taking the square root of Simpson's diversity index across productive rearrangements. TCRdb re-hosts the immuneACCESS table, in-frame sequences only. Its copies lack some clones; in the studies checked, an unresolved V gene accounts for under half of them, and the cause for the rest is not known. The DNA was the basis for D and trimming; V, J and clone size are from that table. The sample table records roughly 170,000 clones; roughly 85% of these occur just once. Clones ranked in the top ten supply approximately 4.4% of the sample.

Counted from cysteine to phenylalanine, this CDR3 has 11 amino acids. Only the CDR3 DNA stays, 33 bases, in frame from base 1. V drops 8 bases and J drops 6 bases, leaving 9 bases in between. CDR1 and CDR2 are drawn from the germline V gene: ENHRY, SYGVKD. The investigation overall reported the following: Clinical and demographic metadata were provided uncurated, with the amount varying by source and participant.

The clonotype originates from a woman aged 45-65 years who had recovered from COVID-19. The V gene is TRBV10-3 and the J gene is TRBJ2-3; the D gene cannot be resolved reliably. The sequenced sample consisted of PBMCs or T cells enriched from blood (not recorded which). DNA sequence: TGTGCCATCGCGGCTGGGGATACGCAGTATTTT. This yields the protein CAIAAGDTQYF.